Listed below are T cell receptor beta chains from one sample, sequenced in a study of CD8+CD57+ T cells in acquired aplastic anemia. Via MiXCR, TCRdb re-called the reads, giving one row per CDR3 protein. There are 180,000 or so distinct CDR3 sequences in the sample; more than 60% occur only once, and about 44% lies in the top ten. Sequencing input: sorted CD4+, CD8+, or CD8+CD57+ T cells (not recorded which) from PBMCs. Every receptor here comes from a human donor with aplastic anemia. Each CDR3 is given with its conserved first and last residue. D genes are given only for firm matches. Some rows have no size entry. The others give once, few or many, or a class for an expanded clone.

D gene: TRBD2
clone size: NA
J gene: TRBJ2-2
V gene: TRBV9
CDR3 DNA: TGTGCCAGCAGCCCCGGGGGGGGGCTCCCATCGAACACCGGGGAGCTGTTTTTT
CDR3 protein: CASSPGGGLPSNTGELFF

D gene: TRBD1
clone size: once
J gene: TRBJ2-7
V gene: TRBV5-1
CDR3 DNA: TGCGCCAGCAAACTAAATCCCCGGGACAGACACGAGCAGTACTTC
CDR3 protein: CASKLNPRDRHEQYF

D gene: TRBD1
clone size: NA
J gene: TRBJ1-2
V gene: TRBV24-1
CDR3 DNA: TGTGCCACCAAGGGACAGGGGGCTTCCTATGGCTACACCTTC
CDR3 protein: CATKGQGASYGYTF

D gene: NA
clone size: NA
J gene: TRBJ2-5
V gene: TRBV10-2
CDR3 DNA: TGCGCCAGCAGTCAGTATGGAGGAAAGACCCAGTACTTC
CDR3 protein: CASSQYGGKTQYF

D gene: NA
clone size: many
J gene: TRBJ1-2
V gene: TRBV30
CDR3 DNA: TGTGCCTGGAGTGCCGGCGGAGGCTACACCTTC
CDR3 protein: CAWSAGGGYTF

D gene: TRBD1
clone size: NA
J gene: TRBJ2-7
V gene: TRBV7-9
CDR3 DNA: TGTGCCAGCAGCCCAACGACAGGGTCAGTCGAGCAGTACTTC
CDR3 protein: CASSPTTGSVEQYF

D gene: NA
clone size: NA
J gene: TRBJ2-3
V gene: TRBV12-3/TRBV12-4
CDR3 DNA: TGTGCCAGCGCCCCCGCGGGGGATACGCAGTATTTT
CDR3 protein: CASAPAGDTQYF

D gene: NA
clone size: NA
J gene: TRBJ1-6
V gene: TRBV12-3/TRBV12-4
CDR3 DNA: TGTGCCAGCAGTCACGGACTGATGGGGAATTCACCCCTCCACTTT
CDR3 protein: CASSHGLMGNSPLHF

D gene: NA
clone size: NA
J gene: TRBJ1-1
V gene: TRBV7-9
CDR3 DNA: TGTGCCAGCAGCTTTTTCCCTGAAGCTTTCTTT
CDR3 protein: CASSFFPEAFF

D gene: NA
clone size: NA
J gene: TRBJ1-1
V gene: TRBV11-2
CDR3 DNA: TGTGCCAGCAGCTCTCAGGGGTCGTATACTAAAGCTTTCTTT
CDR3 protein: CASSSQGSYTKAFF

D gene: NA
clone size: many
J gene: TRBJ1-1
V gene: TRBV19
CDR3 DNA: TGTGCCAGTAGTCAGACCCTAAACACTGAAGCTTTCTTT
CDR3 protein: CASSQTLNTEAFF

D gene: NA
clone size: NA
J gene: TRBJ1-2
V gene: TRBV11-3
CDR3 DNA: TGTGCCAGCAGCTTAGCATGGGCAGACATCTATGGCTACACCTTC
CDR3 protein: CASSLAWADIYGYTF

D gene: NA
clone size: NA
J gene: TRBJ2-4
V gene: TRBV7-8
CDR3 DNA: TGTGCCAGCAGCTTTTCGCGGGACATTCAGTACTTC
CDR3 protein: CASSFSRDIQYF

D gene: NA
clone size: NA
J gene: TRBJ1-1
V gene: TRBV2
CDR3 DNA: TGTGCCAGCGCGGTACAGGGTCCTGAAGCTTTCTTT
CDR3 protein: CASAVQGPEAFF

D gene: NA
clone size: NA
J gene: TRBJ1-3
V gene: TRBV19
CDR3 DNA: TGTGCCAGTTCGGACAGAGGTTCTGGAAACACCATATATTTT
CDR3 protein: CASSDRGSGNTIYF

D gene: NA
clone size: few
J gene: TRBJ1-6
V gene: TRBV5-4
CDR3 DNA: TGTGCCAGCAGCTCTCAGGGGCAGAGTTCACCCCTCCACTTT
CDR3 protein: CASSSQGQSSPLHF

D gene: NA
clone size: once
J gene: TRBJ1-5
V gene: TRBV12-3/TRBV12-4
CDR3 DNA: TGTGCCAGCAGTTCCGGGACACGGACCCTTAGCAATCAGCCCCAGCATTTT
CDR3 protein: CASSSGTRTLSNQPQHF

D gene: TRBD1
clone size: NA
J gene: TRBJ2-2
V gene: TRBV5-1
CDR3 DNA: TGCGCCAGCAGCTTGGAGGGACAGGGGCACACCGGGGAGCTGTTTTTT
CDR3 protein: CASSLEGQGHTGELFF

D gene: TRBD2
clone size: NA
J gene: TRBJ2-1
V gene: TRBV24-1
CDR3 DNA: TGTGCCACCAGTGAAGCTAGCGGGGGTGGAAATGAGCAGTTCTTC
CDR3 protein: CATSEASGGGNEQFF

D gene: NA
clone size: NA
J gene: TRBJ2-1
V gene: TRBV2
CDR3 DNA: TGTGCCAGCAGTGTAGCCCGCTCCTACAATGAGCAGTTCTTC
CDR3 protein: CASSVARSYNEQFF

D gene: NA
clone size: NA
J gene: TRBJ2-1
V gene: TRBV11-2
CDR3 DNA: TGTGCCAGCAGCTTAGGCCGGCTTCGTCCGGGGGAATACAATGAGCAGTTCTTC
CDR3 protein: CASSLGRLRPGEYNEQFF

D gene: TRBD1
clone size: NA
J gene: TRBJ1-4
V gene: TRBV9
CDR3 DNA: TGTGCCAGCAGCTGGACAGGGTCGAACACTGAAAAACTGTTTTTT
CDR3 protein: CASSWTGSNTEKLFF

D gene: NA
clone size: many
J gene: TRBJ1-2
V gene: TRBV16
CDR3 DNA: TGTGCCAGCAGCCATACGACTATCCAGAGCTACACCTTC
CDR3 protein: CASSHTTIQSYTF

D gene: NA
clone size: NA
J gene: TRBJ2-6
V gene: TRBV7-2
CDR3 DNA: TGTGCCAGCGGCTCTGGGGCCAACGTCCTGACTTTC
CDR3 protein: CASGSGANVLTF

D gene: TRBD2
clone size: NA
J gene: TRBJ2-6
V gene: TRBV7-2
CDR3 DNA: TGTGCCAGCAGCGTACTAGCGGGGGTCTCTGGGGCCAACGTCCTGACTTTC
CDR3 protein: CASSVLAGVSGANVLTF

D gene: NA
clone size: NA
J gene: TRBJ1-2
V gene: TRBV2
CDR3 DNA: TGCGCCAGCCCCCGATTCAGCAGGAAGGGCTATGGCTACACCTTC
CDR3 protein: CASPRFSRKGYGYTF

D gene: TRBD2
clone size: many
J gene: TRBJ2-2
V gene: TRBV7-8
CDR3 DNA: TGTGCCAGCAGCTTAGGGCTCTGGAGCGGGGGGGCCTCCAGCGGGGAGCTGTTTTTT
CDR3 protein: CASSLGLWSGGASSGELFF

D gene: TRBD1
clone size: many
J gene: TRBJ1-2
V gene: TRBV5-1
CDR3 DNA: TGCGCCAGCAGCTGGAGGGGACAGTTATATGGCTACACCTTC
CDR3 protein: CASSWRGQLYGYTF

D gene: NA
clone size: once
J gene: TRBJ1-2
V gene: TRBV14
CDR3 DNA: TGTGCCAGCAGCCAAGTTCAAGGGGCATATGGCTACACCTTC
CDR3 protein: CASSQVQGAYGYTF

D gene: NA
clone size: NA
J gene: TRBJ2-1
V gene: TRBV7-9
CDR3 DNA: TGTGCCAGCAGCCCTAACCTCGCGCGGCCCGATGAGCAGTTCTTC
CDR3 protein: CASSPNLARPDEQFF

D gene: NA
clone size: many
J gene: TRBJ2-1
V gene: TRBV5-1
CDR3 DNA: TGCGCCAGCAGCTTGGACCTGAAGAATGAGCAGTTCTTC
CDR3 protein: CASSLDLKNEQFF

D gene: NA
clone size: NA
J gene: TRBJ2-7
V gene: TRBV7-2
CDR3 DNA: TGTGCCAGCAGCCCCCTGGATTGGTACGAGCAGTACTTC
CDR3 protein: CASSPLDWYEQYF

D gene: NA
clone size: NA
J gene: TRBJ2-7
V gene: TRBV2
CDR3 DNA: TGTGCCAGCAGTGAAGGTGGGTCGGGCTACGAGCAGTACTTC
CDR3 protein: CASSEGGSGYEQYF

D gene: NA
clone size: NA
J gene: TRBJ2-5
V gene: TRBV24-1
CDR3 DNA: TGTGCCACCAGTGATTTTGCCCGGGTTGAGACCCAGTACTTC
CDR3 protein: CATSDFARVETQYF

D gene: TRBD1
clone size: NA
J gene: TRBJ1-6
V gene: TRBV20-1
CDR3 DNA: TGCAGTGCTAGACAGGGGGTAAATTCACCCCTCCACTTT
CDR3 protein: CSARQGVNSPLHF

D gene: NA
clone size: many
J gene: TRBJ2-7
V gene: TRBV19
CDR3 DNA: TGTGCCAGTAGTCGGACAGAAGTCTACGAGCAGTACTTC
CDR3 protein: CASSRTEVYEQYF

D gene: NA
clone size: NA
J gene: TRBJ2-2
V gene: TRBV2
CDR3 DNA: NA
CDR3 protein: CASSARDYEQYFGPGTGELFF

D gene: TRBD1
clone size: many
J gene: TRBJ2-7
V gene: TRBV19
CDR3 DNA: TGTGCCAGTAGTATTGGACAGGGGCCTTCCTACGAGCAGTACTTC
CDR3 protein: CASSIGQGPSYEQYF

D gene: NA
clone size: few
J gene: TRBJ2-2
V gene: TRBV24-1
CDR3 DNA: TGTGCCACCAGTGATTTAGGCACCGGGGAGCTGTTTTTT
CDR3 protein: CATSDLGTGELFF

D gene: NA
clone size: NA
J gene: TRBJ2-5
V gene: TRBV20-1
CDR3 DNA: NA
CDR3 protein: CSAFGPGGAGETQYF

D gene: NA
clone size: many
J gene: TRBJ2-5
V gene: TRBV11-2
CDR3 DNA: TGTGCCAGCAGCTATGGACGGGATGTGGAGACCCAGTACTTC
CDR3 protein: CASSYGRDVETQYF

D gene: NA
clone size: NA
J gene: TRBJ1-5
V gene: TRBV20-1
CDR3 DNA: TGCAGTGCTAGAGACGCGGCGCCCGATCAGCCCCAGCATTTT
CDR3 protein: CSARDAAPDQPQHF

D gene: NA
clone size: NA
J gene: TRBJ1-1
V gene: TRBV6-1
CDR3 DNA: TGTGCCAGCAGTGAAGTAATTGCGGGGACGCGGTACACTGAAGCTTTCTTT
CDR3 protein: CASSEVIAGTRYTEAFF

D gene: NA
clone size: few
J gene: TRBJ2-3
V gene: TRBV7-8
CDR3 DNA: TGTGCCAGCAGTGGAACTACAGATACGCAGTATTTT
CDR3 protein: CASSGTTDTQYF